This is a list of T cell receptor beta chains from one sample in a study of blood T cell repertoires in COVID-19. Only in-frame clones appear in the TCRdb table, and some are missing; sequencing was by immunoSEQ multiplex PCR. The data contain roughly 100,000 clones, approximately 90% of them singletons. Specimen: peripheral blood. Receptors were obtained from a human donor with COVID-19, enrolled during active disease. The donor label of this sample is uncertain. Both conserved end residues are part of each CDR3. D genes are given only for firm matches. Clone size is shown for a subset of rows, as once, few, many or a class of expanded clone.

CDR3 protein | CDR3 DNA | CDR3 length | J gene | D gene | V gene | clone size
CASSLAGQGPDTQYF | TGCGCCAGCAGCTTGGCGGGACAGGGCCCAGATACGCAGTATTTT | 15 | TRBJ2-3 | TRBD1 | TRBV5-1 | NA
CASSLGSGSEAFF | TGTGCCAGCAGTTTGGGTTCGGGGTCTGAAGCTTTCTTT | 13 | TRBJ1-1 | NA | TRBV12-3/TRBV12-4 | NA
CASSLAGQGVQETQYF | TGCGCCAGCAGCTTGGCAGGACAGGGGGTCCAAGAGACCCAGTACTTC | 16 | TRBJ2-5 | TRBD1 | TRBV5-1 | NA
CASSDRQGNTEAFF | TGTGCCAGCAGTGACCGACAGGGGAACACTGAAGCTTTCTTT | 14 | TRBJ1-1 | TRBD1 | TRBV25-1 | NA
CAWRLGVGEKLFF | TGTGCCTGGAGATTAGGGGTAGGGGAAAAACTGTTTTTT | 13 | TRBJ1-4 | NA | TRBV30 | few
CASSHPGGGRCQPQHF | TGCGCCAGCAGTCATCCCGGAGGGGGCCGGTGTCAGCCCCAGCATTTT | 16 | TRBJ1-5 | TRBD1 | TRBV23-1 | NA
CAISDQGEQGYTF | TGTGCCATCAGTGATCAGGGTGAGCAAGGCTACACCTTC | 13 | TRBJ1-2 | NA | TRBV10-3 | NA
CASSIGQGARKLFF | TGTGCCAGTAGTATTGGACAGGGGGCGCGGAAACTGTTTTTT | 14 | TRBJ1-4 | TRBD1 | TRBV19 | NA
CASSHPQGKAETQYF | TGCGCCAGCAGCCATCCACAGGGGAAGGCAGAGACCCAGTACTTC | 15 | TRBJ2-5 | TRBD1 | TRBV5-1 | once
CASSPTGKGDTGELFF | TGTGCCAGCAGTCCGACAGGGAAAGGGGACACCGGGGAGCTGTTTTTT | 16 | TRBJ2-2 | TRBD1 | TRBV5-5 | few
CASSQDGTGELFF | TGTGCCAGCAGCCAAGACGGGACCGGGGAGCTGTTTTTT | 13 | TRBJ2-2 | NA | TRBV4-2 | NA
CASSFYRGDSYEQYF | TGTGCCAGCAGCTTTTATCGCGGCGACTCCTACGAGCAGTACTTC | 15 | TRBJ2-7 | NA | TRBV5-4 | NA
CASSLRSGADTGELFF | TGTGCCAGCAGTCTCCGGAGTGGGGCGGACACCGGGGAGCTGTTTTTT | 16 | TRBJ2-2 | NA | TRBV2 | NA
CASSQGWDQPQHF | TGTGCCAGCAGTCAGGGGTGGGATCAGCCCCAGCATTTT | 13 | TRBJ1-5 | NA | TRBV27 | NA
CASSRPTGNQETQYF | TGTGCCAGCAGCCGACCTACAGGGAACCAAGAGACCCAGTACTTC | 15 | TRBJ2-5 | NA | TRBV3-1/TRBV3-2 | NA
CASTTRDRGRRYEQYF | TGCGCCAGCACCACCCGGGACAGGGGGCGCCGATACGAGCAGTACTTC | 16 | TRBJ2-7 | TRBD1 | TRBV23-1 | once
CASRGTGGNGYTF | TGTGCCAGCAGAGGGACAGGGGGCAATGGCTACACCTTC | 13 | TRBJ1-2 | TRBD1 | TRBV6-5 | NA
CASMRQGGYTF | TGTGCCAGTATGAGACAGGGTGGCTACACCTTC | 11 | TRBJ1-2 | TRBD1 | TRBV6-5 | NA
CASSLDGGPTYNEQFF | TGTGCCAGCAGCTTGGACGGCGGGCCTACCTACAATGAGCAGTTCTTC | 16 | TRBJ2-1 | NA | TRBV5-6 | NA
CASSQSRGSEADTQYF | TGTGCCAGCAGCCAATCCCGGGGTAGCGAAGCAGATACGCAGTATTTT | 16 | TRBJ2-3 | NA | TRBV4-2 | NA
CASSMARMAGETQYF | TGTGCCAGTAGTATGGCCAGGATGGCGGGAGAGACCCAGTACTTC | 15 | TRBJ2-5 | NA | TRBV19 | NA
CASSFTRGTGDSYEQYF | TGCGCCAGCAGCTTTACCCGCGGGACAGGGGATTCCTACGAGCAGTACTTC | 17 | TRBJ2-7 | TRBD1 | TRBV5-1 | NA
CAWNYRGGGNTIYF | TGTGCCTGGAATTACAGGGGTGGAGGAAACACCATATATTTT | 14 | TRBJ1-3 | TRBD1 | TRBV30 | NA
CASSLSPQGRPEAFF | TGTGCCAGCAGCTTAAGTCCGCAGGGGAGACCTGAAGCTTTCTTT | 15 | TRBJ1-1 | NA | TRBV7-3 | NA
CASSSEGTGGEQYF | TGTGCCAGCTCATCTGAGGGTACGGGAGGCGAGCAGTACTTC | 14 | TRBJ2-7 | TRBD2 | TRBV18 | NA
CASSRGNQPQHF | TGTGCCAGTAGCAGGGGAAATCAGCCCCAGCATTTT | 12 | TRBJ1-5 | NA | TRBV19 | NA
CASSFQSYNEQFF | TGTGCCAGCAGTTTCCAGTCCTACAATGAGCAGTTCTTC | 13 | TRBJ2-1 | NA | TRBV27 | NA
CASSLAVGGAQETQYF | TGTGCCAGCAGCCTAGCCGTCGGGGGGGCACAAGAGACCCAGTACTTC | 16 | TRBJ2-5 | TRBD2 | TRBV7-2 | NA
CASSYSSSGNTIYF | TGTGCCAGCAGTTACTCGAGCTCTGGAAACACCATATATTTT | 14 | TRBJ1-3 | NA | TRBV6-2/TRBV6-3 | once
CASSTRLARSYEQYF | TGTGCCAGCAGTACGCGACTAGCGCGATCCTACGAGCAGTACTTC | 15 | TRBJ2-7 | TRBD2 | TRBV2 | NA
CASIRSARSGNTIYF | TGCGCCAGCATTCGATCCGCGCGGTCTGGAAACACCATATATTTT | 15 | TRBJ1-3 | NA | TRBV5-1 | NA
CASSPLDSQAFF | TGTGCCAGCTCACCGCTGGACAGTCAGGCTTTCTTT | 12 | TRBJ1-1 | NA | TRBV18 | NA